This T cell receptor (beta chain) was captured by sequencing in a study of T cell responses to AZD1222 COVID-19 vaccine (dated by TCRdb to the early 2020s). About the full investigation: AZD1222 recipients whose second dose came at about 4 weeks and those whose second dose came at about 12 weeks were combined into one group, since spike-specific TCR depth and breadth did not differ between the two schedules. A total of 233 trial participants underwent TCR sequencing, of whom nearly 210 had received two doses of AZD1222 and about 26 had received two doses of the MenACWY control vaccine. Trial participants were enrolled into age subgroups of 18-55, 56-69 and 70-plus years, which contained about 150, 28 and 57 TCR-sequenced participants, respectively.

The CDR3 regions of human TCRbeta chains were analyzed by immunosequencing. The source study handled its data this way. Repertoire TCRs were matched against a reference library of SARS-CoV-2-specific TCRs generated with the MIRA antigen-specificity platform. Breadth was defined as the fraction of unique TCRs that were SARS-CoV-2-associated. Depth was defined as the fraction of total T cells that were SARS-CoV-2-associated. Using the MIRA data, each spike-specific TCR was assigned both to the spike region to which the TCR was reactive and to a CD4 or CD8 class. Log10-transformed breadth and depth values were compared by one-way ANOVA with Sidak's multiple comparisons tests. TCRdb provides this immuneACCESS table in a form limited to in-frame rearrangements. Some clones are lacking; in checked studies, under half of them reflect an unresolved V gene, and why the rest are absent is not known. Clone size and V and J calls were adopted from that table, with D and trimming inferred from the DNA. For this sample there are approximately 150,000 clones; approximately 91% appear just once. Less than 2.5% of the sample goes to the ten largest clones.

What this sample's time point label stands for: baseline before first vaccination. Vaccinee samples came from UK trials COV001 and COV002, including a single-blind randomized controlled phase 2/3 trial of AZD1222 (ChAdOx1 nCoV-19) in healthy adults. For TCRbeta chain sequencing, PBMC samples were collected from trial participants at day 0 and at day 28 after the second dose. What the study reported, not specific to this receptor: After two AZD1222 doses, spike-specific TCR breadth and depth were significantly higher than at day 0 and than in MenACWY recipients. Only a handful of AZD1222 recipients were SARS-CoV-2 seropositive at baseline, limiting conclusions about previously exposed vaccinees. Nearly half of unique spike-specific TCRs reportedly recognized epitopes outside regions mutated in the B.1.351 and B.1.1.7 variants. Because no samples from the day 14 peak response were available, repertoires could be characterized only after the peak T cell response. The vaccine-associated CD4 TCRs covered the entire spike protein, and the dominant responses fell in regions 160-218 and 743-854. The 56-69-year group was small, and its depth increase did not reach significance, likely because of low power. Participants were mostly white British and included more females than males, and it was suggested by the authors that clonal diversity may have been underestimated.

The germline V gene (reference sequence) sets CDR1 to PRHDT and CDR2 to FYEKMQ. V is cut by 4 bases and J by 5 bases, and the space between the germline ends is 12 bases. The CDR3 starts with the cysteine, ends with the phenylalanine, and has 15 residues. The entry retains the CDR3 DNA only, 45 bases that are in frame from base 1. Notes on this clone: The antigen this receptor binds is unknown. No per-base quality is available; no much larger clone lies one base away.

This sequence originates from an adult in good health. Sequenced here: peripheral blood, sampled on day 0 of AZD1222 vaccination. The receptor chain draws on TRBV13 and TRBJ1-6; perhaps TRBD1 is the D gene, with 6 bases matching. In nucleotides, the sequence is TGTGCCAGCAGCTCCGGGACAAGCCATAATTCACCCCTCCACTTT. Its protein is CASSSGTSHNSPLHF.